A selection of T cell receptor beta chains follows, all from one sample in a study of PD-1 blockade in mismatch repair-deficient tumors. Sequencing was performed with immunoSEQ multiplex PCR; in TCRdb, only in-frame clones are kept and a portion is missing. The repertoire holds approximately 25,000 clones, with 83% as singletons. Sequences were derived from peripheral blood, sampled 12 weeks after starting pembrolizumab. All receptors derive from an adult with mismatch repair-deficient cancer. The CDR3 runs from the conserved cysteine through the conserved F or W. A D gene is named only where the DNA matches it firmly. Size is omitted from some rows. Given values are once, few, many or a class for expanded clones.

J gene: TRBJ1-4
clone size: NA
V gene: TRBV6-5
D gene: TRBD1
CDR3 DNA: TGTGCCAGCAGTTTAGGACAGGTTAATGAAAAACTGTTTTTT
CDR3 protein: CASSLGQVNEKLFF

J gene: TRBJ2-7
clone size: once
V gene: TRBV9
D gene: NA
CDR3 DNA: TGTGCCAGCAGCGTAGTCAGCTTCGAGCAGTACTTC
CDR3 protein: CASSVVSFEQYF

J gene: TRBJ2-4
clone size: NA
V gene: TRBV5-1
D gene: NA
CDR3 DNA: TGCGCCAGCAGCTTATACTCAGGGGTTAGCAAAAACATTCAGTACTTC
CDR3 protein: CASSLYSGVSKNIQYF

J gene: TRBJ1-1
clone size: NA
V gene: TRBV6-1
D gene: TRBD1
CDR3 DNA: TGTGCCAGCAGTGAACGGGGACAGGGCACCACTGAAGCTTTCTTT
CDR3 protein: CASSERGQGTTEAFF

J gene: TRBJ2-6
clone size: once
V gene: TRBV18
D gene: TRBD1
CDR3 DNA: TGTGCCAGCTCACCTGGGACAGGGAGTTCTGGGGCCAACGTCCTGACTTTC
CDR3 protein: CASSPGTGSSGANVLTF

J gene: TRBJ2-1
clone size: NA
V gene: TRBV9
D gene: TRBD2
CDR3 DNA: TGTGCCAGCAGCGTAGATGTTAGCGGGAGTGGGAGGAGGGTCTTC
CDR3 protein: CASSVDVSGSGRRVF

J gene: TRBJ2-2
clone size: NA
V gene: TRBV2
D gene: NA
CDR3 DNA: TGTGCCAGCACCACGGGATCCCTTACCGGGGAGCTGTTTTTT
CDR3 protein: CASTTGSLTGELFF

J gene: TRBJ1-2
clone size: once
V gene: TRBV19
D gene: TRBD1
CDR3 DNA: TGTGCCAGTAGCACACAGGGGAGGTCGTATGGCTACACCTTC
CDR3 protein: CASSTQGRSYGYTF

J gene: TRBJ1-4
clone size: NA
V gene: TRBV27
D gene: NA
CDR3 DNA: TGTGCCAGCAGCCCCGCGACGCGCACAAATGAAAAACTGTTTTTT
CDR3 protein: CASSPATRTNEKLFF

J gene: TRBJ1-1
clone size: NA
V gene: TRBV6-5
D gene: TRBD1
CDR3 DNA: TGTGCCAGCAGTCCTCAGGGGGGGACTGAAGCTTTCTTT
CDR3 protein: CASSPQGGTEAFF

J gene: TRBJ2-2
clone size: NA
V gene: TRBV27
D gene: NA
CDR3 DNA: TGTGCCAGCAGTTTATTCAGGGGTTCCGGGGAGCTGTTTTTT
CDR3 protein: CASSLFRGSGELFF

J gene: TRBJ2-5
clone size: once
V gene: TRBV19
D gene: NA
CDR3 DNA: TGTGCCAGTAGCCGGACGGAGTACCAAGAGACCCAGTACTTC
CDR3 protein: CASSRTEYQETQYF

J gene: TRBJ2-2
clone size: NA
V gene: TRBV30
D gene: TRBD1
CDR3 DNA: TGTGCCTGGAGTACAGGGGGAGCACTTGAGCTGTTTTTT
CDR3 protein: CAWSTGGALELFF

J gene: TRBJ2-3
clone size: once
V gene: TRBV19
D gene: TRBD2
CDR3 DNA: TGTGCCAGTAGTATCCTCAGTAGCGGGAACACAGATACGCAGTATTTT
CDR3 protein: CASSILSSGNTDTQYF

J gene: TRBJ1-2
clone size: few
V gene: TRBV2
D gene: TRBD1
CDR3 DNA: TGTGCCAGCACGATACAGGGGAATGGCTACACCTTC
CDR3 protein: CASTIQGNGYTF

J gene: TRBJ2-1
clone size: NA
V gene: TRBV5-1
D gene: NA
CDR3 DNA: TGCGCCAGCGGGGACTCCTACAATGAGCAGTTCTTC
CDR3 protein: CASGDSYNEQFF

J gene: TRBJ2-2
clone size: NA
V gene: TRBV21-1
D gene: NA
CDR3 DNA: TGTGCCAGCGGGAGCGGGGAGCTGTTTTTT
CDR3 protein: CASGSGELFF

J gene: TRBJ2-3
clone size: NA
V gene: TRBV6-4
D gene: TRBD2
CDR3 DNA: TGTGCCAGCAGTGTTAGCGGGAGCACAGATACGCAGTATTTT
CDR3 protein: CASSVSGSTDTQYF

J gene: TRBJ2-2
clone size: once
V gene: TRBV6-4
D gene: NA
CDR3 DNA: TGTGCCAGCCGACCTCGACAGAACACCGGGGAGCTGTTTTTT
CDR3 protein: CASRPRQNTGELFF

J gene: TRBJ2-7
clone size: few
V gene: TRBV4-2
D gene: NA
CDR3 DNA: TGTGCCAGCAGCCAAGGACAGCAGCTTTACGAGCAGTACTTC
CDR3 protein: CASSQGQQLYEQYF

J gene: TRBJ1-2
clone size: NA
V gene: TRBV5-5
D gene: NA
CDR3 DNA: TGTGCCAGCAGATCCGAAGGCGGAAACACCTTC
CDR3 protein: CASRSEGGNTF

J gene: TRBJ2-2
clone size: once
V gene: TRBV7-9
D gene: NA
CDR3 DNA: TGTGCCAGCAGCTTAGGGCGCGCCACCGGGGAGCTGTTTTTT
CDR3 protein: CASSLGRATGELFF

J gene: TRBJ1-5
clone size: NA
V gene: TRBV5-1
D gene: NA
CDR3 DNA: TGCGCCAGCAGCTTGGGGCCCCACAGCAATCAGCCCCAGCATTTT
CDR3 protein: CASSLGPHSNQPQHF

J gene: TRBJ2-2
clone size: NA
V gene: TRBV4-3
D gene: NA
CDR3 DNA: TGCGCCAGCAGCCAAGTTGAGCGGGACAGAAACACCGGGGAGCTGTTTTTT
CDR3 protein: CASSQVERDRNTGELFF

J gene: TRBJ1-4
clone size: once
V gene: TRBV7-9
D gene: NA
CDR3 DNA: TGTGCCAGCAGCTTAGTCGTGGCAGCTAATGAAAAACTGTTTTTT
CDR3 protein: CASSLVVAANEKLFF

J gene: TRBJ1-4
clone size: NA
V gene: TRBV4-3
D gene: NA
CDR3 DNA: TGCGCCAGCAGCCAAGAAAGATTATCTGAAAAACTGTTTTTT
CDR3 protein: CASSQERLSEKLFF

J gene: TRBJ2-2
clone size: once
V gene: TRBV5-1
D gene: NA
CDR3 DNA: TGCGCCAGCAGCTTGTCCACAGGGATTAACACCGGGGAGCTGTTTTTT
CDR3 protein: CASSLSTGINTGELFF

J gene: TRBJ2-6
clone size: NA
V gene: TRBV19
D gene: NA
CDR3 DNA: TGTGCCAGTAAACTCCGAGGGGTCTCTGGGGCCAACGTCCTGACTTTC
CDR3 protein: CASKLRGVSGANVLTF

J gene: TRBJ2-5
clone size: once
V gene: TRBV7-6
D gene: TRBD2
CDR3 DNA: TGTGCCAGCAGTTCTGGGACTAGCTCGGAGACCCAGTACTTC
CDR3 protein: CASSSGTSSETQYF

J gene: TRBJ2-2
clone size: NA
V gene: TRBV2
D gene: NA
CDR3 DNA: TGTGCCAGCAGTCCCCAGGGGCAAGACACCGGGGAGCTGTTTTTT
CDR3 protein: CASSPQGQDTGELFF

J gene: TRBJ2-1
clone size: NA
V gene: TRBV5-1
D gene: TRBD2
CDR3 DNA: TGCGCCAGCAGCTTGGCCGGCCTAGCGGGAGCTATCTCCTACAATGAGCAGTTCTTC
CDR3 protein: CASSLAGLAGAISYNEQFF

J gene: TRBJ2-5
clone size: few
V gene: TRBV2
D gene: NA
CDR3 DNA: TGTGCCAGCGGTTCTCGTGAGACCCAGTACTTC
CDR3 protein: CASGSRETQYF

J gene: TRBJ2-7
clone size: NA
V gene: TRBV30
D gene: TRBD2
CDR3 DNA: TGTGCCTGGAGTCCGGTTGGGACAACGGGACTAGTGATGGAGAGGGGCCTCTACGAGCAGTACTTC
CDR3 protein: CAWSPVGTTGLVMERGLYEQYF

J gene: TRBJ2-7
clone size: NA
V gene: TRBV27
D gene: NA
CDR3 DNA: TGTGCCAGCAGTTTAAGGTCCGCTTACGAGCAGTACTTC
CDR3 protein: CASSLRSAYEQYF

J gene: TRBJ2-5
clone size: NA
V gene: TRBV30
D gene: NA
CDR3 DNA: TGTGCCTGGAGAGAGGGTCCCGAAGAGACCCAGTACTTC
CDR3 protein: CAWREGPEETQYF

J gene: TRBJ2-7
clone size: NA
V gene: TRBV5-6
D gene: NA
CDR3 DNA: TGTGCCAGCAGCTGGGCCGTTAGGGTGAGCTCCTACGAGCAGTACTTC
CDR3 protein: CASSWAVRVSSYEQYF

J gene: TRBJ1-3
clone size: few
V gene: TRBV4-1
D gene: NA
CDR3 DNA: TGCGCCAGCAGCCAAGAAGATGGGAGAGCTGGAAACACCATATATTTT
CDR3 protein: CASSQEDGRAGNTIYF

J gene: TRBJ2-5
clone size: NA
V gene: TRBV6-7
D gene: NA
CDR3 DNA: TGTGCCAGCAGTTACTCGAAATTGGTTACAGGGAGAGGGAAGCAAGAGACCCAGTACTTC
CDR3 protein: CASSYSKLVTGRGKQETQYF

J gene: TRBJ1-1
clone size: NA
V gene: TRBV6-1
D gene: TRBD1
CDR3 DNA: TGTGCCACCCAGGACAGGGAGAGTACTGAAGCTTTCTTT
CDR3 protein: CATQDRESTEAFF

J gene: TRBJ1-1
clone size: NA
V gene: TRBV5-1
D gene: NA
CDR3 DNA: TGCGCCAGCAGCTTGTCAGGGGCACCAACTGAAGCTTTCTTT
CDR3 protein: CASSLSGAPTEAFF

J gene: TRBJ2-5
clone size: NA
V gene: TRBV10-3
D gene: NA
CDR3 DNA: TGTGCCATCAGTGAGTCGACCAGAGAGACCCAGTACTTC
CDR3 protein: CAISESTRETQYF

J gene: TRBJ2-5
clone size: NA
V gene: TRBV7-9
D gene: NA
CDR3 DNA: TGTGCCAGCAGCCGACCCAGGGAGACCCAGTACTTC
CDR3 protein: CASSRPRETQYF

J gene: TRBJ2-7
clone size: once
V gene: TRBV27
D gene: TRBD1
CDR3 DNA: TGTGCCAGCAGTCCGGACAGGTCTAGCGAGCAGTACTTC
CDR3 protein: CASSPDRSSEQYF

J gene: TRBJ2-2
clone size: NA
V gene: TRBV29-1
D gene: NA
CDR3 DNA: TGCAGCGTTGCTATGGACACCGGGGAGCTGTTTTTT
CDR3 protein: CSVAMDTGELFF

J gene: TRBJ2-7
clone size: NA
V gene: TRBV27
D gene: TRBD2
CDR3 DNA: TGTGCCAGCGGAGAACTAGCGGGGGTCTCCTACGAGCAGTACTTC
CDR3 protein: CASGELAGVSYEQYF

J gene: TRBJ2-7
clone size: NA
V gene: TRBV19
D gene: NA
CDR3 DNA: TGTGCCAGTAGTATCGGACTGACCCACTACGAGCAGTACTTC
CDR3 protein: CASSIGLTHYEQYF

J gene: TRBJ1-2
clone size: NA
V gene: TRBV29-1
D gene: NA
CDR3 DNA: TGCAGCGTGGAGGAAGCCTCCTATGGCTACACCTTC
CDR3 protein: CSVEEASYGYTF

J gene: TRBJ2-6
clone size: NA
V gene: TRBV19
D gene: NA
CDR3 DNA: TGTGCCAGTAGCCCAACAGGGTTGGCCAACTGGGATTCTGGGGCCAACGTCCTGACTTTC
CDR3 protein: CASSPTGLANWDSGANVLTF

J gene: TRBJ2-7
clone size: NA
V gene: TRBV10-1
D gene: NA
CDR3 DNA: TGCGCCAGCAGAGACAAGAGGAGCTACGAGCAGTACTTC
CDR3 protein: CASRDKRSYEQYF

J gene: TRBJ1-5
clone size: NA
V gene: TRBV28
D gene: TRBD1
CDR3 DNA: TGTGCCAGCAGTTATCCTCCGGGACAGGGCGGGCAGCCCCAGCATTTT
CDR3 protein: CASSYPPGQGGQPQHF

J gene: TRBJ2-1
clone size: NA
V gene: TRBV28
D gene: NA
CDR3 DNA: TGTGCCAGCAACCTTTTAGGGGTAAGCTCCTACAATGAGCAGTTCTTC
CDR3 protein: CASNLLGVSSYNEQFF